The next 5 T cell receptor beta chains were all read from a single sample in a study of T cells in Graves' hyperthyroidism and ophthalmopathy. RNA transcripts provided the source from which TCR beta CDR3 regions were amplified. A first-round RT-PCR of the TCR CDR3 used the HTBI primer set. In TCRdb, the multiplex PCR reads were re-called with MiXCR into one record per CDR3 protein. The repertoire holds approximately 380,000 distinct CDR3 sequences, with roughly 20% as singletons. Sequenced: blood. The source of these receptors is a man aged 18-30 years with Graves' ophthalmopathy.

This clonotype was counted many times. J is TRBJ2-1 and V is TRBV5-1; 8 positions agree with TRBD2. The CDR3 is 16 amino acids. Germline V lookup: CDR1 SGHRS, CDR2 YFSETQ. The V gene end was trimmed by 0 bases and the J gene end by 4 bases; junction bases not matched to a gene: 6. This chain's CDR3 is CASSLAAGGGYNEQFF. The CDR3 DNA follows: TGCGCCAGCAGCTTGGCGGCCGGCGGGGGGTACAATGAGCAGTTCTTC.

This clonotype was counted ten times or more. The rearrangement uses TRBV28 and TRBJ1-1, with 7 positions matching TRBD1. With 5 bases clipped from V and 2 bases from J, the junction kept 11 bases outside the gene matches. The length of the CDR3 is 16 residues. Germline-derived CDR1 and CDR2 are MDHEN and SYDVKM. The CDR3 nucleotides read TGTGCCAGCAGTCCCCCCACAGGGGTCATAAACACTGAAGCTTTCTTT. This sequence encodes CASSPPTGVINTEAFF.

This clonotype was detected a few times. The chain combines TRBV12-3 or TRBV12-4 with TRBJ2-1, with TRBD2 matching 9 bases. This CDR3 is built from 15 residues. V shed 5 bases, J shed 8 bases, and the junction held 10 bases outside the gene matches. CDR3 DNA sequence: TGTGCCAGCAGTCTCGCCGGGACTAGCATCCATGAGCAGTTCTTC. It is translated as CASSLAGTSIHEQFF.

In the case of this clonotype: This may arise from a read error, as a much more abundant clone is one base away. The chain carries TRBV5-1 and TRBJ2-7; D might be TRBD1 (6 bases). CDR1 and CDR2 (germline): SGHRS, YFSETQ. The CDR3 is 16 amino acids. The germline V and J ends were trimmed by 4 bases and 1 base, with 18 bases remaining between them. CDR3 protein: CASSVLPEQGSYEQYF. The CDR3, as DNA: TGCGCCAGCAGCGTCCTCCCGGAACAGGGTTCCTACGAGCAGTACTTC.

In this sample, this clonotype turned up many times. V and J are TRBV6-5 and TRBJ1-1, with TRBD1 as a possible D gene (5 bases). Deletions cut 0 bases from V and 6 bases from J, with 14 bases between. Germline V gives CDR1 MNHEY, CDR2 SVGAGI. The CDR3 is 15 residues long. As DNA, the CDR3 is TGTGCCAGCAGTTACTCCCTCGGGGGAGGGCCTGAAGCTTTCTTT. Its translation is CASSYSLGGGPEAFF.